One sample yielded the 13 T cell receptor beta chains listed below, sequenced in a study of CD4 T cells in relation to SARS-CoV-2 and coronaviruses. TCRdb's copy holds only in-frame clones and misses some; the assay was immunoSEQ multiplex PCR. Among under 70,000 clones, about nine tenths were seen once, and the ten largest hold 1.4%. CD4+ T cells from unexposed donors were obtained before the COVID-19 pandemic (2011-2018). Input material: memory CD4+ T cells from PBMCs. These receptors all come from a human donor in good health.

This chain uses TRBV6-1 with TRBJ1-2, with D possibly being TRBD1 (5 bases). Germline-derived CDR1 and CDR2 are MNHNS and SASEGT. The V and J ends lost 2 bases and 8 bases respectively, with 15 bases between them. This CDR3 comprises 14 residues. The CDR3 is CASSESGPGSGYTF. CDR3 nucleotides: TGTGCCAGCAGTGAATCAGGGCCAGGGAGCGGCTACACCTTC.

This chain uses TRBV2 with TRBJ1-2, with D possibly being TRBD1 (6 bases). V lost 3 bases to trimming and J lost 0 bases, with 11 bases between them. The V gene's germline CDR1 is SNHLY and CDR2 FYNNEI. This CDR3 has 15 amino acids. This CDR3 reads CASSDQGQANYGYTF. For the CDR3, the DNA is TGTGCCAGCAGTGACCAGGGGCAAGCTAACTATGGCTACACCTTC.

J is TRBJ2-1 and V is TRBV28, with 8 nucleotides matching TRBD1. This CDR3 has 15 residues. Germline V gene sequence: CDR1 MDHEN, CDR2 SYDVKM. J was trimmed by 4 bases and V by 6 bases; bases with no gene match: 8. CDR3 region: CASRLRDRLYNEQFF. The CDR3 nucleotides are TGTGCCAGCAGACTCCGGGACAGGCTGTACAATGAGCAGTTCTTC.

The sample holds one count of this clone. The V call is TRBV18, the J call TRBJ2-7, with 8 bases identical to TRBD1. Looked up from germline, CDR1 is KGHSH and CDR2 is LQKENI. With 6 bases clipped from V and 7 bases from J, the junction kept 11 bases outside the gene matches. This CDR3 has 14 residues. DNA of the CDR3: TGTGCCAGCTCCGGCGGACAGGGATCGTATGAGCAGTACTTC. This translates into CASSGGQGSYEQYF.

The chain has TRBV14 and TRBJ2-3, with TRBD1 matching over 7 bases. Losses at the gene ends were 4 bases for V and 4 bases for J; bases not matched to a gene: 11. Germline CDR1 is SGHDN and CDR2 is FVKESK. The CDR3 contains 16 residues. CDR3 protein: CASSLGGRTYADTQYF. CDR3 coding DNA: TGTGCCAGCAGCCTAGGGGGCAGAACGTATGCAGATACGCAGTATTTT.

The chain has TRBV18 and TRBJ2-1; TRBD2 matches at 14 bases. The junction had 8 bases not matched to a gene; V was cut back by 4 bases and J by 9 bases. Per germline, CDR1 KGHSH and CDR2 LQKENI. The CDR3 runs to 16 residues. The CDR3 region has the DNA TGTGCCAGCTCACGACCGGGACTAGCGGGAGTGGGTGAGCAGTTCTTC. It translates to CASSRPGLAGVGEQFF. Full variable domain (outside the CDR3, taken from reference TRBV18 and TRBJ2-1): NAGVMQNPRHLVRRRGQEARLRCSPMKGHSHVYWYRQLPEEGLKFMVYLQKENIIDESGMPKERFSAEFPKEGPSILRIQQVVRGDSAAYFCASSRPGLAGVGEQFFGPGTRLTVL.

The V gene is TRBV11-3, the J gene TRBJ2-7, with TRBD1 identical over 7 bases. Germline loops: CDR1 SGHNT, CDR2 YENEEA. J was trimmed by 1 base and V by 1 base; bases with no gene match: 1. The CDR3 runs 14 residues. The CDR3 coding sequence is TGTGCCAGCAGCTTAGGGGACAGTTCCTACGAGCAGTACTTC. This gives the protein CASSLGDSSYEQYF.

The chain recombines TRBV29-1 with TRBJ2-3; 9 bases are shared with TRBD2. Germline V CDR1 and CDR2: SQVTM, ANQGSEA. The CDR3 extends over 13 amino acids. J lost 1 base, V lost 6 bases, and 2 bases had no gene match. The CDR3 sequence: CSVRTSGTDTQYF. The CDR3 nucleotides read TGCAGCGTACGGACTAGCGGCACAGATACGCAGTATTTT.

The CDR3 sequence: CSASAGGDQPQHF. DNA of the CDR3: TGCAGTGCTAGTGCAGGGGGCGATCAGCCCCAGCATTTT. The gene calls are TRBV20-1 and TRBJ1-5, with 8 bases that match TRBD1. Trimming removed 3 bases from V and 5 bases from J; junction bases left unmatched: 3. The length of the CDR3 is 13 residues. Germline lookup yields CDR1 DFQATT and CDR2 SNEGSKA (reference sequence).

V is TRBV5-1 and J is TRBJ2-5; TRBD2 matches at 10 bases. Unmatched junction bases numbered 4, after V lost 1 base and J lost 1 base. This CDR3 spans 16 amino acids. The germline V gene has CDR1 SGHRS and CDR2 YFSETQ. The CDR3: CASSLTRLAGQETQYF. The CDR3 coding sequence is TGCGCCAGCAGCTTGACCAGACTAGCGGGCCAAGAGACCCAGTACTTC.

This sequence joins TRBV7-2 and TRBJ1-5, with a tentative D call TRBD1 (5 bases). Germline values: CDR1 SGHTA, CDR2 FQGNSA. V gave up 8 bases and J gave up 5 bases, with 13 bases separating them. The CDR3 totals 13 residues. Here the CDR3 DNA reads TGTGCCAGCGGAGTGAGGGGTGATCAGCCCCAGCATTTT. This sequence encodes CASGVRGDQPQHF.

V usage is TRBV6-2 or TRBV6-3 and J usage is TRBJ2-3; D uncertain. Looked up from germline, CDR1 is MNHEY and CDR2 is SVGEGT. Trimming shortened V by 4 bases and J by 3 bases, and 14 bases separated the two germline ends. This CDR3 spans 15 amino acids. The CDR3 sequence: CASSWGRTATDTQYF. The CDR3 DNA reads TGTGCCAGCAGTTGGGGTAGGACGGCGACAGATACGCAGTATTTT.

The count of this clone is one. The V gene is TRBV2, the J gene TRBJ1-1, with 8 bases that match TRBD1. The trim removed 3 bases at V and 7 bases at J, leaving 7 bases unmatched. Looked up from germline, CDR1 is SNHLY and CDR2 is FYNNEI. The CDR3 loop spans 14 amino acids. CDR3 region: CASSEGTGVREAFF. The CDR3 nucleotides are TGTGCCAGCAGTGAGGGGACAGGAGTACGTGAAGCTTTCTTT.